Listed here are 18 T cell receptor beta chains from one sample, sequenced in a study of T-cell memory formation after mild COVID-19. TCRdb used MiXCR to reprocess the 5' RACE reads, holding one entry per CDR3 protein. The repertoire holds tens of thousands of distinct CDR3 sequences, around 27% seen once, with roughly 39% in the top ten. The sequenced sample consisted of PBMCs or a T cell subset sorted from them (not recorded which). These receptors were taken from a man younger than 35 who had mild COVID-19 (a few samples of this study predate the infection). Cell type and time point are not known.

This clonotype was found a few times. The J gene is TRBJ2-1, the V gene TRBV4-3; D remains unclear. This CDR3 comprises 13 residues. V was shortened by 0 bases and J by 6 bases, with 6 bases between the two germline ends. Germline values: CDR1 LGHNA, CDR2 YSLEER. In nucleotides, the CDR3 is TGCGCCAGCAGCCAAGATCCCAGCAATGAGCAGTTCTTC. This sequence encodes CASSQDPSNEQFF.

This clonotype was seen a few times. This chain links TRBV7-9 with TRBJ2-7, with D maybe TRBD1 (6 bases). The V and J ends lost 5 bases and 4 bases respectively, with 24 bases between them. The germline V gene encodes CDR1 SEHNR and CDR2 FQNEAQ (reference sequence). CDR3 length: 17 residues. CDR3 in amino acids: CASSGPDSSSLRYEQYV. CDR3 in DNA: TGTGCCAGCAGCGGGCCGGACAGTTCGTCCCTTCGGTACGAGCAGTACGTC.

The chain combines TRBV4-3 with TRBJ1-1; 10 positions agree with TRBD1. The germline V gene encodes CDR1 LGHNA and CDR2 YSLEER. V gave up 0 bases and J gave up 4 bases; unmatched junction bases: 2. The CDR3 sequence is 15 residues long. The DNA for the CDR3 is TGCGCCAGCAGCCAAGACGGGACAGGGGCCACTGAAGCTTTCTTT. Translated: CASSQDGTGATEAFF.

This clonotype has more than one count but fewer than ten. The chain employs TRBV7-8 and TRBJ2-7; D perhaps matches TRBD2 (5 bases). Between the trimmed V and J ends, which lost 5 bases and 0 bases, there was a span of 11 bases. The CDR3 is 14 residues long. CDR1 SGHVS and CDR2 FQNEAQ come from the germline V gene. CDR3 coding DNA: TGTGCCAGCAGCAGGGCCCGGGGCTCCTACGAGCAGTACGTC. It codes for CASSRARGSYEQYV.

V and J are TRBV25-1 and TRBJ1-1; perhaps TRBD1 as D (5 bases). The germline gives CDR1 MGHDK, CDR2 SYGVNS. The V gene lost 7 bases and the J gene lost 7 bases, with 10 bases spanning the gap. This CDR3 region has 11 residues. Here the CDR3 reads CASKRGFEAFF. CDR3 DNA sequence: TGTGCCAGCAAAAGGGGATTTGAAGCTTTCTTT.

The chain joins TRBV3-1 to TRBJ2-5; D may correspond to TRBD1 or TRBD2 (6 bases each). Germline assignment: CDR1 LGHDT and CDR2 YNNKEL (reference sequence). V was pared by 1 base and J by 4 bases, with 16 bases between. The CDR3 loop spans 16 amino acids. The CDR3 coding sequence is TGTGCCAGCAGCCAAGGGGAAGTCGGGGGCGGAGAGACCCAGTACTTC. Translated, it gives CASSQGEVGGGETQYF.

The gene calls are TRBV4-1 and TRBJ2-7; the D gene is possibly TRBD1 (6 bases). Germline CDR1 is MGHRA and CDR2 is YSYEKL. V gave up 5 bases and J gave up 0 bases, with 17 bases separating them. The CDR3 extends over 16 amino acids. CDR3 bases: TGCGCCAGCAGCAGAGCACATGGACAGACCTCCTACGAGCAGTACTTC. Residues: CASSRAHGQTSYEQYF.

The V call is TRBV6-5, the J call TRBJ2-1; 10 bases match TRBD1. This CDR3 comprises 14 residues. Germline assignment: CDR1 MNHEY and CDR2 SVGAGI. Unmatched junction bases numbered 7, after V lost 8 bases and J lost 6 bases. The CDR3 sequence: CASALRTGGNEQFF. The CDR3 region has the DNA TGTGCCAGCGCATTGAGGACAGGGGGCAATGAGCAGTTCTTC.

This clonotype was detected a few times. V gene TRBV5-1 combines with J gene TRBJ2-7, with D maybe TRBD2 (7 bases). V lost 2 bases and J 6 bases, leaving 12 bases between the germline ends. The V gene's germline CDR1 is SGHRS and CDR2 YFSETQ. The CDR3 spans 13 residues. CDR3 DNA sequence: TGCGCCAGCAGCTTTCGGGGGGCGGGCGAGCAGTACGTC. Translated: CASSFRGAGEQYV.

The chain has TRBV19 and TRBJ2-1; 10 bases match TRBD2. CDR3 length: 14 amino acids. The V segment lost 4 bases and the J segment 6 bases; nucleotides outside the gene matches: 3. Germline-derived CDR1 and CDR2 are LNHDA and SQIVND (reference sequence). CDR3 sequence reads: CASSTERGGNEQFF. DNA for the CDR3: TGTGCCAGTAGTACAGAGCGGGGGGGCAATGAGCAGTTCTTC.

The chain uses TRBV4-2 and TRBJ2-3, with TRBD2 matching over 11 bases. From germline, CDR1 is LGHNA and CDR2 YNFKEQ. This CDR3 region has 17 residues. The J segment lost 1 base and the V segment lost 2 bases, leaving 5 bases of the junction unmatched. This CDR3 is CASSQRSGGVGTDTQYF. Here the CDR3 DNA reads TGTGCCAGCAGCCAACGTAGCGGGGGGGTTGGCACAGATACGCAGTATTTT.

The rearrangement links TRBV10-1 to TRBJ2-3; D perhaps matches TRBD1 (6 bases). Trimming shortened V by 2 bases and J by 3 bases, and 9 bases separated the two germline ends. CDR1 WNHNN and CDR2 SYGVQD come from the germline V gene (reference sequence). The CDR3 sequence is 14 residues long. The CDR3 bases are TGCGCCAGCAGTGAGGGGGGCTGGACAGATACGCAGTATTTT. This sequence encodes CASSEGGWTDTQYF.

The chain has TRBV6-5 and TRBJ2-7; D not certain. Germline V gene sequence: CDR1 MNHEY, CDR2 SVGAGI. V dropped 8 bases and J dropped 2 bases, with 7 bases sitting between them. The CDR3 is 11 amino acids. CDR3 DNA: TGTGCCAGCGGCTACACCTACGAGCAGTACTTC. Translation gives CASGYTYEQYF.

This clonotype was detected ten times or more. The V call is TRBV7-9, the J call TRBJ2-1; D is undetermined. CDR1 is SEHNR and CDR2 is FQNEAQ in the germline V gene (reference sequence). The germline V and J ends were trimmed by 5 bases and 4 bases, with 9 bases remaining between them. The CDR3 is 13 residues long. The chain's CDR3 is CASSDTDYNEQFF. The DNA of the CDR3 is TGTGCCAGCAGCGATACAGATTACAATGAGCAGTTCTTC.

This clonotype was counted only a few times. V usage is TRBV5-6 and J usage is TRBJ2-1, with D possibly being TRBD1 (6 bases). The CDR3 consists of 13 residues. Germline V gene lookup returns CDR1 SGHDT and CDR2 YYEEEE. Deletions cut 4 bases from V and 9 bases from J, with 14 bases between. The CDR3 reads CASSAGTPLEQFF. CDR3 in DNA: TGTGCCAGCAGCGCCGGGACACCTCTTGAGCAGTTCTTC. Full variable domain (remainder filled in from reference TRBV5-6 and TRBJ2-1): DAGVTQSPTHLIKTRGQQVTLRCSPKSGHDTVSWYQQALGQGPQFIFQYYEEEERQRGNFPDRFSGHQFPNYSSELNVNALLLGDSALYLCASSAGTPLEQFFGPGTRLTVL.

This clonotype has just a few counts. This rearrangement joins TRBV15 to TRBJ2-3; D may match TRBD1 or TRBD2 (5 bases each). CDR1 and CDR2 from the germline V gene are LNHNV and YYDKDF (reference sequence). Trimming left V 0 bases short and J 2 bases short, with 15 bases between. CDR3 length equals 17 residues. The CDR3 nucleotides read TGTGCCACCAGCAGAGATGGTAGAGGGGCTTCCACAGATACGCAGTATTTT. Translated, it gives CATSRDGRGASTDTQYF.

This clonotype has only a few counts. V usage is TRBV12-3 or TRBV12-4 and J usage is TRBJ1-2, with TRBD1 matching 7 bases. The V gene end was trimmed by 3 bases and the J gene end by 8 bases; junction bases not matched to a gene: 9. There are 14 residues in the CDR3. CDR3 in DNA: TGTGCCAGCAGTTTCCCCGGACAGGCGGGGGGCTACACCTTC. It is translated as CASSFPGQAGGYTF.

This clonotype was detected a few times. J is TRBJ1-1 and V is TRBV23-1; no firm D call. TRBV23-1 is known as an ORF, though its function is uncertain. The V and J ends lost 4 bases and 6 bases respectively, with 12 bases between them. The CDR3 is 13 residues long. CDR3 nucleotides: TGCGCCAGCAGTCTCGCGGACGGCCCTGAAGCTTTCTTT. Its protein product is CASSLADGPEAFF.